This is a list of T cell receptor beta chains from one sample in a study of Ad26.COV2.S vaccination and SARS-CoV-2 variants. Using immunoSEQ multiplex PCR, the repertoire was profiled, and TCRdb retains in-frame clones only, with some absent. Of 300,000 to 400,000 clones in the sample, about 85% were seen once. This sample comprised peripheral blood, obtained in a trial of Ad26.COV2.S vaccine versus placebo. These TCRs come from a person aged 18-60 years who received the Ad26.COV2.S COVID-19 vaccine or a placebo. Both conserved end residues are part of each CDR3. The order of the fields is J gene, clone size, D gene, V gene, CDR3 protein, CDR3 DNA. A D gene is named only where the DNA matches it firmly. The size of a clone is reported for some rows only, either as once, few or many, or as a class for expanded clones.

>TRBJ2-4|.|TRBD2|TRBV5-1
CASSTGTSGRLVKNIQYF
TGCGCCAGCAGCACAGGGACTAGCGGGAGGTTGGTCAAAAACATTCAGTACTTC
>TRBJ2-1|.|.|TRBV3-1/TRBV3-2
CASSPPIVPGEQFF
TGTGCCAGCAGCCCCCCTATCGTGCCTGGTGAGCAGTTCTTC
>TRBJ2-4|few|.|TRBV7-2
CASSLWQNIQYF
TGTGCCAGCAGCTTATGGCAGAACATTCAGTACTTC
>TRBJ2-7|.|.|TRBV18
CASSPVVVSSYEQYF
TGTGCCAGCTCACCTGTCGTAGTCAGCTCCTACGAGCAGTACTTC
>TRBJ2-7|many|.|TRBV6-2/TRBV6-3
CASSYDVTYEQYF
TGTGCCAGCAGTTACGACGTAACCTACGAGCAGTACTTC
>TRBJ2-3|.|TRBD2|TRBV5-4
CASSSSLAGGFPDTQYF
TGTGCCAGCAGCTCTTCCCTAGCGGGAGGATTCCCAGATACGCAGTATTTT
>TRBJ1-6|few|.|TRBV21-1
CASTPSTPAFSYNSPLHF
TGTGCCAGCACTCCTTCGACACCTGCCTTCTCCTATAATTCACCCCTCCACTTT
>TRBJ1-1|.|.|TRBV4-3
CASSQDSFMNTEAFF
TGCGCCAGCAGCCAAGATAGTTTCATGAACACTGAAGCTTTCTTT
>TRBJ2-3|.|.|TRBV6-4
CASSDRRGDTQYF
TGTGCCAGCAGTGATAGGCGAGGAGATACGCAGTATTTT
>TRBJ2-7|once|.|TRBV12-2
CASRLPIAQRENYEQYF
TGTGCAAGTCGCTTACCCATCGCCCAGCGGGAAAACTACGAGCAGTACTTC
>TRBJ1-2|many|.|TRBV7-9
CASSPVGYTF
TGTGCCAGCAGCCCCGTGGGCTACACCTTC
>TRBJ2-1|.|.|TRBV5-1
CASSLAGELEQFF
TGCGCCAGCAGCTTGGCCGGGGAACTTGAGCAGTTCTTC
>TRBJ1-2|once|TRBD1|TRBV9
CASSVDRGGYGYTF
TGTGCCAGCAGCGTCGACAGGGGCGGCTATGGCTACACCTTC
>TRBJ1-1|.|.|TRBV12-3/TRBV12-4
CASSLSGVAFF
TGTGCCAGCAGTTTAAGTGGGGTAGCTTTCTTT
>TRBJ1-4|many|TRBD1|TRBV2
CASSTGGDNEKLFF
TGTGCCAGCAGTACAGGGGGCGATAATGAAAAACTGTTTTTT
>TRBJ2-3|.|.|TRBV30
CAWSVGGSSTDTQYF
TGTGCCTGGAGTGTAGGGGGTTCTAGCACAGATACGCAGTATTTT
>TRBJ2-7|.|TRBD2|TRBV5-3
CARSLEGTRGIFEQYF
TGTGCCAGAAGCTTAGAGGGGACTAGGGGCATCTTCGAGCAGTACTTC
>TRBJ1-2|.|.|TRBV12-3/TRBV12-4
CASSLTGYGYTF
TGTGCCAGCAGTTTAACAGGATATGGCTACACCTTC
>TRBJ2-5|.|.|TRBV11-2
CASSLDTEETQYF
TGTGCCAGCAGCTTAGACACAGAAGAGACCCAGTACTTC
>TRBJ2-5|.|.|TRBV28
CASSLTAGFQETQYF
TGTGCCAGCAGTCTCACAGCCGGATTCCAAGAGACCCAGTACTTC
>TRBJ2-1|.|.|TRBV5-1
CASSLEWGTYNEQFF
TGCGCCAGCAGCTTGGAGTGGGGAACCTACAATGAGCAGTTCTTC
>TRBJ1-1|.|.|TRBV6-5
CASTPGRRYSGEAFF
TGTGCCAGCACCCCAGGGCGCAGGTACTCCGGTGAAGCTTTCTTT
>TRBJ1-4|.|TRBD1|TRBV9
CASSAETGINEKLFF
TGTGCCAGCAGCGCAGAGACAGGGATTAATGAAAAACTGTTTTTT
>TRBJ2-7|.|TRBD1|TRBV3-1/TRBV3-2
CASSSGQGLHF
TGTGCCAGCAGCTCAGGACAGGGTCTTCACTTC
>TRBJ2-1|.|TRBD2|TRBV6-5
CASIQPGLAGEQFF
TGTGCCAGCATCCAACCGGGACTAGCGGGGGAGCAGTTCTTC